The present TCR beta chain was sequenced within a study of PD-1 blockade in mismatch repair-deficient tumors (TCRdb year 2017). Concerning the study at large: Between late 2013 and September 2016, the trial enrolled about 86 consecutive patients with roughly 13 mismatch repair-deficient cancer types, every one of whom had been previously treated and was progressing. Tumor-associated T cell clones were tracked in the peripheral blood of patients responding to PD-1 blockade by deep sequencing of TCR CDR3 regions.

Comments on this clone: Its antigen is currently not known. Base qualities are missing; no much larger clone stands one base away.

Receptor libraries were prepared by the immunoSEQ multiplex PCR assay. Per the original workflow: A clone was defined as neoantigen-specific if the clone expanded significantly to the relevant peptide but showed no significant expansion to any other peptide tested. Entries here come from immuneACCESS through TCRdb and include only in-frame sequences with V and J called. Some clones fail to appear in such tables; in the studies checked, an unresolved V gene covers under half of the shortfall, and the cause of the remainder is unknown. For V, J and clone size, that table is used; D and trimming come from the DNA. This sample is represented by approximately 13,000 clones; 84% of them were singletons. The biggest ten clones account for more than 20% of the sample. The sample's time point label, in plain terms: approximately 10-day in vitro stimulation with candidate neoantigen peptide 4. For every enrolled patient, mismatch repair deficiency was confirmed by either polymerase chain reaction or immunohistochemistry. TCR sequencing was carried out for three patients who responded to pembrolizumab therapy. Seven or eight ELISpot-reactive candidate neoantigen peptides were each used in a roughly ten-day in vitro stimulation before TCR sequencing. A control culture without peptide was run identically and served as baseline for clone fold-change calculations. The phase II trial prospectively evaluated PD-1 blockade with pembrolizumab in advanced mismatch repair-deficient cancers, independent of tissue of origin.

Overall study results and their limits: Of about 7 peptides, a few triggered clonal expansion, producing 142 unique blood TCRs, of which about 7 were also present in tumor, and every positive peptide came from a frameshift mutation. Rapid expansion after pembrolizumab followed by contraction, generally before radiologic responses, was shown by tumor-resident clones, which were often undetectable in blood before treatment.

CDR3 length: 15 amino acids, cysteine to phenylalanine. Of all the DNA, just the CDR3 is kept, 45 bases in frame from base 1. The sequence was collected from an adult with mismatch repair-deficient cancer. The starting material was cells cultured in vitro, obtained from a patient treated with pembrolizumab. Recombination joined TRBV1 with TRBJ2-7; TRBD2 is taken as the D call from the table, unchecked against the DNA. TRBV1 is a pseudogene. For the CDR3, the sequence is CTSSQTSAHSYEQYF. The nucleotides are TGCACCAGCAGCCAAACTAGCGCTCACTCCTACGAGCAGTACTTC.